Given below is one T cell receptor beta chain in context. Additional DNA sequences in this sample encode the identical CDR3. The V segment lost 0 bases and the J segment 4 bases; nucleotides outside the gene matches: 6. The CDR3 is 15 amino acids. CDR1 is SGHRS and CDR2 is YFSETQ in the germline V gene. These data come from a study of radiotherapy plus CTLA-4 blockade in lung cancer. Across the whole study: Objective response rate was 15% to 20%; disease control rate, about 31%.

The method was immunoSEQ multiplex PCR; TCRdb's version includes in-frame clones alone and lacks a portion of them. Of around 80,000 clones listed, under 85% are singletons. The origin of this receptor is a human donor with non-small cell lung cancer who had stable disease on radiotherapy plus ipilimumab. The sample here was peripheral blood, taken from a patient treated with radiotherapy plus ipilimumab. V is TRBV5-1 and J is TRBJ2-7; 8 bases are a match to TRBD1. The CDR3 DNA reads as TGCGCCAGCAGCTTGGTCGTTGGACAGGGTTACGAGCAGTACTTC. Protein sequence: CASSLVVGQGYEQYF.